This passage covers 20 T cell receptor beta chains from one sample sequenced in a study of response to subunit inactivated influenza vaccine. TCRdb fed the RT-PCR reads into MiXCR, producing one record per CDR3 protein. Of hundreds of thousands of distinct CDR3 sequences listed, 14% are singletons. The specimen comprised PBMCs from blood, sampled 14 days before vaccination. Receptor source: a man over 45 who received an inactivated influenza vaccine.

The chain couples TRBV11-2 to TRBJ2-2; TRBD1 matches at 9 bases. The trim removed 5 bases at V and 7 bases at J, leaving 14 bases unmatched. The germline gives CDR1 SGHAT, CDR2 FQNNGV. The CDR3 runs 17 residues. CDR3 bases: TGTGCCAGCAGCCCCAGTCCCGGGACAGGGCGGGGCGGGGAGCTGTTTTTT. Amino acid sequence: CASSPSPGTGRGGELFF.

There are a few counts of this clonotype. The chain employs TRBV20-1 and TRBJ2-5; perhaps TRBD2 as D (7 bases). This CDR3 region has 11 residues. CDR1 and CDR2 (germline): DFQATT, SNEGSKA (reference sequence). Trimming pared 8 bases from V and 4 bases from J, leaving 11 bases between. This CDR3 reads CSQRGGETQYF. In nucleotides, the CDR3 is TGCAGTCAAAGGGGGGGAGAGACCCAGTACTTC.

This clonotype has a count of ten or more. The rearrangement links TRBV12-3 or TRBV12-4 to TRBJ1-6; D gene ambiguous. With 1 base removed from V and 6 bases from J, the gap between germline ends came to 7 bases. This CDR3 is 14 amino acids long. The CDR3 DNA sequence: TGTGCCAGCAGTTTAGGAGCACTTAATTCACCCCTCCACTTT. This translates into CASSLGALNSPLHF.

This clonotype was counted a few times. The V gene is TRBV7-2, the J gene TRBJ2-7, with D perhaps matching TRBD1 (6 bases). Germline V CDR1 and CDR2: SGHTA, FQGNSA. The CDR3 is 17 residues long. Trimming cost V 6 bases and J 2 bases, with 23 bases left between them. The CDR3 protein is CASSVPPYNRAAYEQYF. CDR3 sequence (DNA): TGTGCCAGCAGTGTCCCCCCTTACAACAGGGCGGCCTACGAGCAGTACTTC.

This clonotype was picked up a small number of times. V is TRBV6-2 or TRBV6-3 and J is TRBJ2-7, with a possible D match to TRBD1 (5 bases). Per germline, CDR1 MNHEY and CDR2 SVGEGT. Trimming pared 5 bases from V and 3 bases from J, leaving 11 bases between. The CDR3 contains 13 residues. Here the CDR3 DNA reads TGTGCCAGCAGTCCATCGGACATCTACGAGCAGTACTTC. It is translated as CASSPSDIYEQYF.

This sequence joins TRBV27 and TRBJ1-4; 7 nucleotides align to TRBD1. This CDR3 spans 13 amino acids. Per the germline V gene, CDR1 is MNHEY and CDR2 is SMNVEV (reference sequence). The V segment lost 5 bases and the J segment 11 bases; nucleotides outside the gene matches: 8. In DNA, the CDR3 is TGTGCCAGCAGTCGGGGCAGGGGGATGAAACTGTTTTTT. As protein: CASSRGRGMKLFF.

The chain carries TRBV4-1 and TRBJ2-7; D may be TRBD2 (5 bases). Germline lookup yields CDR1 MGHRA and CDR2 YSYEKL. Trimming pared 1 base from V and 5 bases from J, leaving 15 bases between. The CDR3 contains 15 residues. Written as DNA, the CDR3 is TGCGCCAGCAGCCAAGGGGTGAGGGTCGGGAACGAGCAGTACTTC. This codes for CASSQGVRVGNEQYF.

This clonotype appeared many times. Here the CDR3 reads CASSQAPGQRVDTQYF. CDR3 nucleotide sequence: TGCGCCAGCAGCCAAGCACCGGGACAGAGGGTGGATACGCAGTATTTT. V is TRBV4-1 and J is TRBJ2-3, with 7 bases lining up with TRBD1. The CDR3 is made up of 16 amino acids. Germline V CDR1 and CDR2: MGHRA, YSYEKL. V shed 1 base, J shed 6 bases, and the junction held 10 bases outside the gene matches.

This clonotype was seen a few times. V gene TRBV7-9 combines with J gene TRBJ2-2; D gene ambiguous. The CDR3 extends over 14 amino acids. V was cut by 2 bases and J by 5 bases, with 9 bases left in between. Germline values: CDR1 SEHNR, CDR2 FQNEAQ (reference sequence). The CDR3 DNA reads TGTGCCAGCAGCTTATTCACTGTGACCGGGGAGCTGTTTTTT. Encoded protein: CASSLFTVTGELFF.

This clonotype was recorded many times. The rearrangement uses TRBV7-9 and TRBJ1-2, with D perhaps matching TRBD1 (6 bases). The V end was cut by 3 bases, the J end by 7 bases, with 9 bases between. Germline assignment: CDR1 SEHNR and CDR2 FQNEAQ (reference sequence). CDR3 length equals 12 residues. CDR3 sequence: CASSFQGSGYTF. The CDR3, as DNA: TGTGCCAGCAGCTTCCAGGGGTCTGGCTACACCTTC.

J is TRBJ2-1 and V is TRBV6-1; 8 bases are a match to TRBD2. Germline-derived CDR1 and CDR2 are MNHNS and SASEGT. Trimming at V came to 5 bases and at J to 6 bases, leaving 9 bases not matched to a gene. The CDR3 extends over 15 amino acids. CDR3 loop: CASSRSGRGGNEQFF. In DNA, the CDR3 is TGTGCCAGCAGTCGGAGCGGGAGAGGGGGCAATGAGCAGTTCTTC.

This clonotype was seen a handful of times. The chain uses TRBV4-3 and TRBJ1-6; D remains ambiguous. The CDR3 has 14 residues. V shed 0 bases and J shed 14 bases, with 14 bases lying between them. The germline CDR1 and CDR2 sequences are LGHNA and YSLEER. CDR3 in DNA: TGCGCCAGCAGCCAAGACGTACAGCAGTCGGCCCTCCACTTT. It encodes CASSQDVQQSALHF.

This clonotype was seen only a few times. CDR3 bases: TGTGCCACCAGCGCTGCTAGGACAGGGGGCGACGAGCAGTACTTC. Translated, it gives CATSAARTGGDEQYF. V usage is TRBV15 and J usage is TRBJ2-7, with 11 bases that match TRBD1. CDR1 is LNHNV and CDR2 is YYDKDF in the germline V gene (reference sequence). V lost 5 bases and J lost 5; bases outside the gene matches: 8. This CDR3 is built from 15 residues.

The gene calls are TRBV27 and TRBJ2-2; TRBD2 might be the D (6 bases). The CDR3 length is 15 residues. The germline CDR1 and CDR2 sequences are MNHEY and SMNVEV (reference sequence). V dropped 3 bases and J dropped 0 bases, with 8 bases sitting between them. Written as DNA, the CDR3 is TGTGCCAGCAGTTTTACGGGGGCGAACACCGGGGAGCTGTTTTTT. It translates to CASSFTGANTGELFF.

CDR3 sequence reads: CASSPRIFTDTQYF. The CDR3 nucleotides are TGTGCCAGCAGTCCCAGGATATTCACAGATACGCAGTATTTT. The chain employs TRBV6-2 or TRBV6-3 and TRBJ2-3; no clear D. Germline V gene data show CDR1 as MNHEY and CDR2 as SVGEGT. Trimming stripped 5 bases from V and 2 bases from J, with 11 bases between. The CDR3 runs 14 residues.

This clonotype was observed a single time. The chain couples TRBV6-1 to TRBJ2-7, with unresolved D. The V end lost 2 bases, the J end lost 2 bases, and 19 bases lay between the germline ends. CDR1 is MNHNS, CDR2 SASEGT, per germline. The length of the CDR3 is 17 residues. Here the CDR3 reads CASSERVAFSGTYEQYF. CDR3 DNA sequence: TGTGCCAGCAGTGAAAGGGTCGCATTCTCAGGCACCTACGAGCAGTACTTC.

This clonotype appeared many times. This chain links TRBV5-5 with TRBJ1-1, with a weak D call TRBD1 (6 bases). Germline CDR1 is SGHKS and CDR2 is YYEKEE (reference sequence). The ends were cut back, 1 base at V and 2 bases at J, with 15 bases in the middle. The CDR3 contains 16 residues. CDR3 DNA sequence: TGTGCCAGCAGCTTGTTTTCAGGGGTCAGAAACACTGAAGCTTTCTTT. It encodes CASSLFSGVRNTEAFF.

The chain recombines TRBV28 with TRBJ2-7, with 8 bases that match TRBD1. The CDR3 has 12 residues. Germline V gene sequence: CDR1 MDHEN, CDR2 SYDVKM. J lost 3 bases, V lost 7 bases, and 2 bases had no gene match. CDR3 protein: CASTGGRYEQYF. As DNA, the CDR3 is TGTGCCAGCACAGGGGGCCGCTACGAGCAGTACTTC.

The chain links TRBV6-1 to TRBJ2-3; D is uncertain. CDR1 and CDR2 from the germline V gene are MNHNS and SASEGT. The V end was cut by 2 bases, the J end by 6 bases, with 18 bases between. The CDR3 runs to 16 residues. The CDR3 DNA sequence: TGTGCCAGCAGTGAATTCTTAGCAGTGGCAACTGATACGCAGTATTTT. Its protein product is CASSEFLAVATDTQYF.

This clonotype was found a few times. The chain joins TRBV20-1 to TRBJ2-5, with 7 bases lining up with TRBD1. V lost 0 bases to trimming and J lost 1 base; unmatched junction nucleotides: 11. Germline-derived CDR1 and CDR2 are DFQATT and SNEGSKA (reference sequence). The CDR3 is 17 residues long. CDR3 sequence (DNA): TGCAGTGCTAGAGATCCCCCAAGACAGGGTTTCCAAGAGACCCAGTACTTC. The encoded protein is CSARDPPRQGFQETQYF.